This T cell receptor beta chain was recorded in a study of T-cell memory formation after mild COVID-19. Notes on the study in general: Clones contracting day 15 to 85 were balanced CD4/CD8; later expanders leaned CD4+. Within pre-infection memory, some responding clones were found, suggesting cross-reactive memory joined. Largely, contracting CD4+ clones fell within CM and EM, and contracting CD8+ clones within EMRA.

This clonotype was detected many times. Its antigen is unknown. The CDR3 covers 13 residues. Trimming stripped 6 bases from V and 3 bases from J, with 11 bases between. CDR1 is MNHEY and CDR2 is SVGEGT in the germline V gene. TCRdb re-analysed the 5' RACE reads in MiXCR, keeping a single row per CDR3 protein. Here the sample spans 250,000 to 300,000 distinct CDR3 sequences, more than 15% being singletons. The receptor's source is a man aged 18 to 30 who had mild COVID-19 (a few samples of this study predate the infection). Cell type and time point are not known. V gene TRBV6-2 or TRBV6-3 combines with J gene TRBJ1-1; TRBD1 might be the D (6 bases). Material for sequencing was PBMCs or a T cell subset sorted from them (not recorded which). CDR3 bases: TGTGCCAGCAGACAGGGCGCCTACACTGAAGCTTTCTTT. Its translation: CASRQGAYTEAFF.